Sequencing of this TCR beta chain was carried out in a study of cytomegalovirus exposure and HLA in healthy donors (dated by TCRdb to 2016 to 2017). With regard to the full study: An earlier analysis of 587 of the donors reported 276 Gb of sequence data and around 100 million unique TCR beta sequences obtained from about 179 million T cells. An early release that covered about 600 HLA-typed donors contained approximately 300 gigabases of sequencing data and 85 million to 100 million unique TCR sequences. Of the roughly 420 genotyped donors, 65% to 90% were placed in the genetic ancestry cluster associated with self-reported Caucasian donors. The study aimed to test whether cataloging public T cell receptors could reveal signatures of past pathogen exposure. The study profiled the T cell repertoires of 500 to 800 subjects by immunosequencing and related them to cytomegalovirus serostatus. In addition to the first cohort of 666 subjects, a separate validation cohort of 100 to 150 different subjects was used. High-throughput TCR immunosequencing, statistical association of individual TCRs with disease status, and machine learning were combined to predict cytomegalovirus infection status. A later analysis re-analyzed previously published TCR beta repertoires from roughly 630 donors and added high-resolution HLA genotyping to study TCR occurrence patterns. Rather than using new phenotypic data, the later analysis identified candidate immune exposures from TCR beta sequences and from how often those sequences occurred across donors. An earlier analysis of roughly 600 of the donors used high-throughput TCR beta sequencing to judge whether each TCR beta V gene segment behaved as functional or pseudogenic. Donor age, sex, ethnicity and CMV serostatus were compiled together with the repertoire data. Genome-wide SNP genotypes for about three fifths of the roughly 700 donors were used in a later genetic analysis, which treated that subset as a discovery cohort. All discovery cohort repertoires had been generated on a single sequencing platform. HLA typing covered class I and class II loci at four-digit resolution. The number of donors typed differed by locus, with about 629-630 for A, B, C, DRB1 and DQB1, roughly 520 for DQA1, 600 to 610 for DPA1, and approximately 470 for DPB1. A handful of DR-DQ haplotypes were handled as single units for association and clustering because linkage in the cohort was strong. Among about 360 genotyped donors of the cohort, an average of approximately 230,000 unique TCR beta nucleotide sequences were sequenced per donor, around 20% of them non-productive.

In total, more than 500 healthy bone marrow donors made up the cohort. All cohort members were sampled while nominally healthy, although unrecorded immune exposures were likely present. The donor tested CMV seronegative, placing the donor among the 350 or so seronegative members of the cohort. Every donor gave a peripheral blood sample, and the peripheral blood mononuclear cells from that sample were used for TCR beta sequencing. The Qiagen DNeasy Blood Extraction Kit was used to extract genomic DNA from the blood cell samples. On the study overall, not on this receptor specifically: A later analysis reported that several top co-occurrence clusters appeared linked to parvovirus B19, influenza, CMV and Epstein-Barr virus. Three of the identified cytomegalovirus-associated TCR beta chains were confirmed in vitro to be specific for cytomegalovirus antigens. Because counts were too low, about 18 rarely observed V segments, including chromosome 9 orphons, were excluded from the earlier analysis of under 650 of the donors. In both the original and validation cohorts, the classifier was reported to diagnose cytomegalovirus status with high specificity and sensitivity. A further reported finding was that TCR beta sequences accurately predicted the HLA-A and HLA-B alleles for most subjects in the first cohort. CMV serostatus was the only immune exposure information available for the cohort. In the study, about 150 TCR beta chains were listed as associated with cytomegalovirus. While some public TCRs were present in many individuals, most TCR sequences turned up only very rarely across donors. Specific HLA alleles were associated with some 15,000 TCR beta sequences at a false discovery rate of 0.05 in a later analysis. A group of highly shared sequence variants was considered likely to be a technical artifact of the sequencing pipeline. In an earlier analysis of about 550 of the donors, most TCR beta V segments were observed in productive rearrangements about 90% or about 30% of the time, broadly matching IMGT annotations. When HLA alleles, especially DR and DQ, strongly co-occurred, attributing TCR associations to individual alleles was difficult. The authors suggested that the approach could potentially be extended to other disease states and immunological phenotypes. Sequencing depth was assumed to be roughly uniform across donors in the presence/absence analyses, though that assumption may not hold. In a later analysis, HLA-associated TCR beta chains showed more clonal expansion and lower generation probabilities than non-associated chains that were equally common. Linkage disequilibrium might explain the correlated functional status among segregating V segments, but an unknown experimental factor could not be excluded. A later analysis found that most CMV-associated TCR beta chains appeared HLA-restricted, with HLA associations seemingly driven largely by CMV exposure. A later genetic analysis reported fewer N-insertions in productive TCRs among donors in an Asian-associated ancestry cluster than the roughly 690-donor mean. Some IMGT-functional V segments, including TRBV6-2 and TRBV6-3, could not be distinguished by the 87-base-pair reads and were therefore excluded. HLA typing was unavailable for some donors at each locus, so association tests used only the typed subset. In a later analysis, TCR association rates were found to vary across HLA loci, with the most associated TCRs seen for DRB1 alleles and the fewest for HLA-C alleles. V-gene and J-gene trimming of TCR beta chains was associated with a missense DCLRE1C variant in a later genetic analysis, and the association was replicated in an independent cohort. The cohort was sequenced for TCR beta chains only, and without alpha or paired-chain data the features that could be detected were limited.

This clone has just a few counts. Its antigen target is currently unknown. Per-base quality was not reported, and no clone a single base away is much larger than it. From the germline V gene, CDR1 is KGHSH and CDR2 is LQKENI. The germline V end is reduced by 3 bases and the J end by 2 bases; junction bases left unmatched: 8. The cysteine opens and the phenylalanine closes a CDR3 of 16 amino acids. Only the CDR3 part of the read is kept: 48 bases, read in frame from the first base. Library preparation was by the immunoSEQ multiplex PCR assay. For the multiplex PCR, a mixture combining 60 forward primers for TCR Vbeta segments and 13 reverse primers for TCR Jbeta segments was used. Amplification of the CDR3 region of rearranged TCR beta genes was performed with a multiplex PCR assay on genomic DNA. Amplified TCR beta libraries were sequenced as 87-base-pair reads on the Illumina HiSeq System. Per the original workflow: A later analysis tallied tens of millions of unique TCR beta chains across the 640 or so repertoires, and approximately 12 million of those chains were shared by two or more donors. Raw reads were error-corrected and collapsed into unique sequences by a nearest-neighbor algorithm in which closely related sequences were merged to remove PCR and sequencing errors. Alignment of CDR3 sequences to IMGT reference sequences was used to assign V, D and J gene segments. Each retained sequence needed at least a six-nucleotide match to both a V gene segment and a J gene segment. A rearrangement counted as productive if the CDR3 had no stop codons and remained in frame with V and J, and every other rearrangement counted as non-productive. Following IMGT convention, CDR3 was defined as the stretch from the second conserved V-encoded cysteine to the conserved J-encoded phenylalanine. Sequences without an unambiguous match to a single V gene segment were excluded from the earlier analysis of several hundred of the donors. In an earlier analysis of some 590 of the donors, a V segment was called functional when productive rearrangements were above 56.7%, and segregating when the standard deviation between donors exceeded 5%. A statistical classification framework was built to diagnose cytomegalovirus status from the catalog of TCR beta chain sequences. V and J gene assignment, in a later analysis, came from comparing TCR nucleotide sequences with IMGT/GENE-DB human TR gene sequences. Using the TCRdist pipeline, a later analysis assigned CDR3 sequences along with most-parsimonious VDJ recombination scenarios. In a later analysis, each TCR beta chain was defined by its CDR3 amino acid sequence together with its V-gene family, and reads lacking a unique V-gene family were excluded. As a way to deal with suspected cross-contamination and a sequencing artifact, a later analysis dropped approximately 590 nucleotide sequences that were highly shared and had low generation probability. In a later analysis, a clonal expansion index for each public chain was calculated from normalized within-repertoire ranks of inferred template counts. A later analysis computed generation probabilities with a VDJ recombination model fitted to out-of-frame rearrangements, and checked the results against IGoR. A later analysis scored TCR-TCR, TCR-HLA and TCR-CMV co-occurrence with hypergeometric tests, applying a repertoire-size bias correction to TCR pairs. A later analysis estimated false discovery rates by permuting HLA or CMV assignments 20 times. A later analysis grouped co-occurring TCRs with DBSCAN, adding TCRdist sequence similarity when clustering within HLA-allele-positive subsets. Repertoires with fewer than 30,000 or more than 120,000 public chains were left out of co-occurrence clustering, as were four to six repertoires with anomalous nucleotide sharing. TCRdb obtained this table from immuneACCESS and retained in-frame rearrangements with V and J assigned. These tables miss some clones; where compared with another copy, unresolved V genes account for less than half of the shortfall, and the remainder is unexplained. V and J calls and clone size are copied from that table; D and trimming were computed from the DNA. The sample table contains 130,000 or so clones; only one count was recorded for over 65% of them. The ten most abundant clones make up 3.4% of the sample.

This TCR was recovered from a man aged 25-45 years in good health and CMV-seronegative. The sequence joins TRBV18 to TRBJ2-7, with 9 bases aligning to TRBD2. Sequenced sample: PBMCs. CDR3 loop: CASSPLVSGGAYEQYF. The sequenced DNA is TGTGCCAGCTCACCCTTAGTTAGCGGGGGAGCCTACGAGCAGTACTTC.